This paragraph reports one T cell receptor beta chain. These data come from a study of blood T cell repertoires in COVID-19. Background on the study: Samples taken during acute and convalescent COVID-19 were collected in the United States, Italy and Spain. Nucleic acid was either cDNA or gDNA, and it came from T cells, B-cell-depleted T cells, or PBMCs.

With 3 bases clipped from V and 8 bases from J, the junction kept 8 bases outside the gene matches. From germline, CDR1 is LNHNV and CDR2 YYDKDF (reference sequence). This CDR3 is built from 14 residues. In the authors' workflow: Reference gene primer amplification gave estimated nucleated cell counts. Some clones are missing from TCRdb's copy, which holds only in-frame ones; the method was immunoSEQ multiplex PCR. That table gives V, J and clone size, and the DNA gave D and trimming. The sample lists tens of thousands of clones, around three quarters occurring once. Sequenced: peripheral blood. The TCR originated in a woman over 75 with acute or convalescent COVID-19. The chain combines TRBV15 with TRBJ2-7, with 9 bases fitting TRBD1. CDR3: CATSRDRGEPKQYF. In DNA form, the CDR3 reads TGTGCCACCAGCAGGGACAGGGGCGAACCGAAGCAGTACTTC.